The sequence of this TCR beta chain was determined in a study of lymphopenia after photon versus proton radiotherapy. Germline CDR1 is MNHEY and CDR2 is SMNVEV (reference sequence). The CDR3 length is 14 residues. The V end lost 2 bases, the J end lost 2 bases, and 9 bases lay between the germline ends. This clone was detected a few times. The protocol was immunoSEQ multiplex PCR, while the TCRdb copy is restricted to in-frame clones and leaves out a portion. Of under 80,000 clones in the sample, around 86% are singletons; the top ten hold approximately 2.2%. Specimen: peripheral blood, collected from a patient treated with photon-based radiotherapy. The chain joins TRBV27 to TRBJ1-2; TRBD1 is a possible D gene (5 bases). The receptor was isolated from a man between 40 and 49 years old with gastric cancer. CDR3: CASSLRGGNYGYTF. CDR3 nucleotides: TGTGCCAGCAGTTTAAGGGGCGGCAACTATGGCTACACCTTC.